The 23 T cell receptor beta chains below come from one sample, sequenced in a study of cytomegalovirus exposure and HLA in healthy donors. This PCR relied on a set of 60 Vbeta primers and 13 Jbeta primers. Assay used: immunoSEQ multiplex PCR; TCRdb lists only in-frame clones, some missing. The sample yields fewer than 300,000 clones, about nine tenths seen once. The material sequenced was PBMCs. These receptors all stem from a middle-aged man in good health and CMV-seropositive.

This clone was observed a handful of times. This rearrangement joins TRBV4-1 to TRBJ2-7; 8 bases are shared with TRBD2. The CDR3 runs to 15 residues. Trimming cost V 0 bases and J 7 bases; bases outside gene matches: 8. Germline CDR1 is MGHRA and CDR2 is YSYEKL. The CDR3 region is CASSQDQLAAGEQYF. In nucleotides, the CDR3 is TGCGCCAGCAGCCAAGATCAACTAGCGGCAGGGGAGCAGTACTTC.

V usage is TRBV28 and J usage is TRBJ1-2, with D perhaps matching TRBD1 (6 bases). Trimming pared 5 bases from V and 7 bases from J, leaving 17 bases between. This CDR3 is built from 14 residues. CDR1 MDHEN and CDR2 SYDVKM come from the germline V gene. The DNA for the CDR3 is TGTGCCAGCAGTCTTTCACCGGGACATGGTGGCTACACCTTC. This sequence encodes CASSLSPGHGGYTF.

The chain uses TRBV28 and TRBJ2-3; D uncertain. There are 14 residues in the CDR3. V dropped 0 bases and J dropped 0 bases, with 4 bases sitting between them. CDR1 and CDR2 from the germline V gene are MDHEN and SYDVKM. For the CDR3, the DNA is TGTGCCAGCAGTTTATGGAGCAGCACAGATACGCAGTATTTT. Translated: CASSLWSSTDTQYF.

The chain recombines TRBV4-3 with TRBJ2-5; 14 nucleotides agree with TRBD2. The end of the DNA aligns better with TRBJ2-7, so the J call may be wrong. CDR3 length: 16 residues. The germline CDR1 and CDR2 sequences are LGHNA and YSLEER. The CDR3 sequence is CASSQSGTSGSYEQYF. The CDR3, as DNA: TGCGCCAGCAGCCAAAGCGGGACTAGCGGGAGTTACGAGCAGTACTTC.

This clone appeared once. The chain joins TRBV5-6 to TRBJ1-4; D gene unclear. The CDR3 is 15 residues long. Germline V gene lookup returns CDR1 SGHDT and CDR2 YYEEEE. V dropped 4 bases and J dropped 6 bases, with 16 bases sitting between them. CDR3 amino acids: CASSETLARHEKLFF. In DNA form, the CDR3 reads TGTGCCAGCAGCGAGACACTGGCTCGGCATGAAAAACTGTTTTTT. Full variable domain (missing parts from reference TRBV5-6 and TRBJ1-4): DAGVTQSPTHLIKTRGQQVTLRCSPKSGHDTVSWYQQALGQGPQFIFQYYEEEERQRGNFPDRFSGHQFPNYSSELNVNALLLGDSALYLCASSETLARHEKLFFGSGTQLSVL.

A remark on this clone: Its ends do not fully match the called genes, so a read error is possible. The V and J genes are TRBV7-9 and TRBJ1-3; 8 bases align to TRBD1. CDR3 length: 17 amino acids. The germline gives CDR1 SEHNR, CDR2 FQNEAQ (reference sequence). CDR3 region: CSSSLGQGSFSGNTIYF. The DNA for the CDR3 is TGTTCCAGCAGCTTAGGACAGGGTTCCTTCTCTGGAAACACCATATATTTT. Looking up the rest from reference TRBV7-9 and TRBJ1-3 gives the full variable domain: DTGVSQNPRHKITKRGQNVTFRCDPISEHNRLYWYRQTLGQGPEFLTYFQNEAQLEKSRLLSDRFSAERPKGSFSTLEIQRTEQGDSAMYLCSSSLGQGSFSGNTIYFGEGSWLTVV.

The chain links TRBV6-5 to TRBJ2-5, with 11 bases fitting TRBD2. The CDR3 is made up of 15 amino acids. The J segment lost 1 base and the V segment lost 6 bases, leaving 4 bases of the junction unmatched. Germline V gene data show CDR1 as MNHEY and CDR2 as SVGAGI. The CDR3 DNA reads TGTGCCAGCAGCTTAGCGGGAGGGCCCCAAGAGACCCAGTACTTC. It translates to CASSLAGGPQETQYF.

The chain carries TRBV27 and TRBJ2-5; TRBD2 agrees at 12 bases. Germline assignment: CDR1 MNHEY and CDR2 SMNVEV (reference sequence). V gave up 4 bases and J gave up 4 bases; unmatched junction bases: 7. The CDR3 has 16 residues. CDR3 bases: TGTGCCAGCAGTTCGTTCGGGGGACTAGCGGGAGAGACCCAGTACTTC. Protein: CASSSFGGLAGETQYF.

This chain links TRBV7-9 with TRBJ2-7; D gene ambiguous. The germline V and J ends were trimmed by 7 bases and 3 bases, with 7 bases remaining between them. From germline, CDR1 is SEHNR and CDR2 FQNEAQ (reference sequence). The CDR3 sequence is 11 residues long. The CDR3 DNA follows: TGTGCCAGCACCCCCGGCTACGAGCAGTACTTC. Its protein product is CASTPGYEQYF.

The DNA for the CDR3 is TGTGCCAGCAGTTTGGTGAGAACAGGGGCCCACAATGAGCAGTTCTTC. Translating gives CASSLVRTGAHNEQFF. This chain links TRBV27 with TRBJ2-1; 7 bases fit TRBD1. This CDR3 comprises 16 residues. The V and J ends lost 3 bases and 5 bases, in that order; junction bases with no gene match: 10. Looked up from germline, CDR1 is MNHEY and CDR2 is SMNVEV (reference sequence).

This chain uses TRBV28 with TRBJ2-5; 11 bases line up with TRBD2. The last part of the DNA fits TRBJ2-7 better; the J call may be wrong. This CDR3 is built from 14 residues. Germline V CDR1 and CDR2: MDHEN, SYDVKM. The CDR3 nucleotides are TGTGCCAGCCGAATAGCGGGAGGGTCCTACGAGCAGTACTTC. Translation: CASRIAGGSYEQYF.

The V and J genes are TRBV18 and TRBJ2-6; TRBD1 matches at 7 bases. The CDR3 spans 15 residues. Per the germline V gene, CDR1 is KGHSH and CDR2 is LQKENI. Losses at the gene ends were 3 bases for V and 3 bases for J; bases not matched to a gene: 2. CDR3 sequence (DNA): TGTGCCAGCTCACCCGACAGGGTTGGGGCCAACGTCCTGACTTTC. Encoded protein: CASSPDRVGANVLTF.

The V gene is TRBV10-3, the J gene TRBJ1-3; 9 positions agree with TRBD1. CDR3 length: 17 amino acids. V was pared by 2 bases and J by 1 base, with 6 bases of the junction left unmatched. Germline CDR1 is ENHRY and CDR2 is SYGVKD. The CDR3 DNA is TGTGCCATCAGTGAGCTTCGAGGACAGGGGTCTGGAAACACCATATATTTT. This codes for CAISELRGQGSGNTIYF.

This clone was detected a few times. The CDR3 region has the DNA TGTGCCAGCAGCCCGTTCGGGAACTATGGCTACACCTTC. Amino acids: CASSPFGNYGYTF. The gene calls are TRBV7-9 and TRBJ1-2; D unclear. Germline V gives CDR1 SEHNR, CDR2 FQNEAQ (reference sequence). The CDR3 loop spans 13 amino acids. The ends were cut back, 5 bases at V and 2 bases at J, with 9 bases in the middle.

The CDR3 spells CASSGGRRSYTEAFF. The DNA of the CDR3 is TGTGCCAGCAGCGGAGGCAGGCGTTCATACACTGAAGCTTTCTTT. The rearrangement joins TRBV6-6 to TRBJ1-1; the D is unclear. The germline V and J ends were trimmed by 6 bases and 3 bases, with 17 bases remaining between them. The germline CDR1 and CDR2 sequences are MNHNY and SVGAGI (reference sequence). The length of the CDR3 is 15 residues.

This clone has a single count. Other DNA variants within this sample encode the same CDR3. V usage is TRBV5-6 and J usage is TRBJ2-1, with 7 bases matching TRBD2. V shed 0 bases, J shed 0 bases, and the junction held 3 bases outside the gene matches. This CDR3 comprises 16 residues. Per germline, CDR1 SGHDT and CDR2 YYEEEE. Written as DNA, the CDR3 is TGTGCCAGCAGCTTGGTTGGCGGGAGCTCCTACAATGAGCAGTTCTTC. It codes for CASSLVGGSSYNEQFF.

The chain links TRBV5-1 to TRBJ2-2; 11 bases are a match to TRBD2. The CDR3 extends over 16 amino acids. Germline-derived CDR1 and CDR2 are SGHRS and YFSETQ. The V and J ends lost 4 bases and 6 bases, in that order; junction bases with no gene match: 8. The DNA of the CDR3 is TGCGCCAGCAGCACCTTTAGCGGGAGGGCCTCCGGGGAGCTGTTTTTT. Its protein product is CASSTFSGRASGELFF.

This clone was found once. The V call is TRBV30, the J call TRBJ2-5, with 7 bases aligning to TRBD1. The end of the DNA fits TRBJ2-7 better, so the J call may be wrong. CDR3 length equals 15 residues. Germline CDR1 is GTSNPN and CDR2 is SVGIG (reference sequence). The CDR3 coding sequence is TGTGCCTGGGGACGCCGGGACAGAAAATTCGACGAGCAGTACTTC. As protein: CAWGRRDRKFDEQYF.

A remark on this clone: One end of the junction does not line up with germline, which may come from a read error. The genes are TRBV7-9 and TRBJ2-2, with 10 bases lining up with TRBD2. The V gene's germline CDR1 is SEHNR and CDR2 FQNEAQ (reference sequence). The CDR3 spans 16 residues. CDR3 sequence (DNA): TGTTCCAGCAACAAAGAGCGGGAGGGTAACACCGGGGAGCTGTTTTTT. Protein: CSSNKEREGNTGELFF.

This clone was recorded once. Other nucleotide sequences from this sample produce the same CDR3. The chain has TRBV27 and TRBJ2-1, with 9 bases lining up with TRBD2. CDR1 is MNHEY, CDR2 SMNVEV, per germline (reference sequence). The CDR3 contains 15 residues. With 3 bases clipped from V and 4 bases from J, the junction kept 4 bases outside the gene matches. DNA for the CDR3: TGTGCCAGCAGTTTGGAGACTAGCGGTTACAATGAGCAGTTCTTC. Residues: CASSLETSGYNEQFF.

The V call is TRBV29-1, the J call TRBJ2-2; TRBD2 matches at 12 bases. Unmatched junction bases numbered 6, after V lost 7 bases and J lost 0 bases. Germline CDR1 and CDR2: SQVTM and ANQGSEA. This CDR3 region has 16 residues. The CDR3 reads CSAGTSGFANTGELFF. CDR3 DNA sequence: TGCAGCGCCGGGACTAGCGGGTTCGCGAACACCGGGGAGCTGTTTTTT.

The gene calls are TRBV5-5 and TRBJ2-3; D uncertain. V was clipped by 2 bases and J by 4 bases, with 20 bases between them. Per the germline V gene, CDR1 is SGHKS and CDR2 is YYEKEE (reference sequence). The CDR3 covers 17 residues. CDR3 region: CASSFLVDEAQPDTQYF. The CDR3 bases are TGTGCCAGCAGCTTTCTTGTCGACGAGGCGCAGCCAGATACGCAGTATTTT.

The rearrangement uses TRBV28 and TRBJ1-4; TRBD1 matches at 9 bases. V shed 6 bases and J 6 bases; nucleotides not matched to a gene: 14. This CDR3 comprises 17 residues. The germline CDR1 and CDR2 sequences are MDHEN and SYDVKM. The CDR3 here is CASRGQGLMSWDEKLFF. In nucleotides, the CDR3 is TGTGCCAGCAGGGGACAGGGTCTCATGTCGTGGGATGAAAAACTGTTTTTT.